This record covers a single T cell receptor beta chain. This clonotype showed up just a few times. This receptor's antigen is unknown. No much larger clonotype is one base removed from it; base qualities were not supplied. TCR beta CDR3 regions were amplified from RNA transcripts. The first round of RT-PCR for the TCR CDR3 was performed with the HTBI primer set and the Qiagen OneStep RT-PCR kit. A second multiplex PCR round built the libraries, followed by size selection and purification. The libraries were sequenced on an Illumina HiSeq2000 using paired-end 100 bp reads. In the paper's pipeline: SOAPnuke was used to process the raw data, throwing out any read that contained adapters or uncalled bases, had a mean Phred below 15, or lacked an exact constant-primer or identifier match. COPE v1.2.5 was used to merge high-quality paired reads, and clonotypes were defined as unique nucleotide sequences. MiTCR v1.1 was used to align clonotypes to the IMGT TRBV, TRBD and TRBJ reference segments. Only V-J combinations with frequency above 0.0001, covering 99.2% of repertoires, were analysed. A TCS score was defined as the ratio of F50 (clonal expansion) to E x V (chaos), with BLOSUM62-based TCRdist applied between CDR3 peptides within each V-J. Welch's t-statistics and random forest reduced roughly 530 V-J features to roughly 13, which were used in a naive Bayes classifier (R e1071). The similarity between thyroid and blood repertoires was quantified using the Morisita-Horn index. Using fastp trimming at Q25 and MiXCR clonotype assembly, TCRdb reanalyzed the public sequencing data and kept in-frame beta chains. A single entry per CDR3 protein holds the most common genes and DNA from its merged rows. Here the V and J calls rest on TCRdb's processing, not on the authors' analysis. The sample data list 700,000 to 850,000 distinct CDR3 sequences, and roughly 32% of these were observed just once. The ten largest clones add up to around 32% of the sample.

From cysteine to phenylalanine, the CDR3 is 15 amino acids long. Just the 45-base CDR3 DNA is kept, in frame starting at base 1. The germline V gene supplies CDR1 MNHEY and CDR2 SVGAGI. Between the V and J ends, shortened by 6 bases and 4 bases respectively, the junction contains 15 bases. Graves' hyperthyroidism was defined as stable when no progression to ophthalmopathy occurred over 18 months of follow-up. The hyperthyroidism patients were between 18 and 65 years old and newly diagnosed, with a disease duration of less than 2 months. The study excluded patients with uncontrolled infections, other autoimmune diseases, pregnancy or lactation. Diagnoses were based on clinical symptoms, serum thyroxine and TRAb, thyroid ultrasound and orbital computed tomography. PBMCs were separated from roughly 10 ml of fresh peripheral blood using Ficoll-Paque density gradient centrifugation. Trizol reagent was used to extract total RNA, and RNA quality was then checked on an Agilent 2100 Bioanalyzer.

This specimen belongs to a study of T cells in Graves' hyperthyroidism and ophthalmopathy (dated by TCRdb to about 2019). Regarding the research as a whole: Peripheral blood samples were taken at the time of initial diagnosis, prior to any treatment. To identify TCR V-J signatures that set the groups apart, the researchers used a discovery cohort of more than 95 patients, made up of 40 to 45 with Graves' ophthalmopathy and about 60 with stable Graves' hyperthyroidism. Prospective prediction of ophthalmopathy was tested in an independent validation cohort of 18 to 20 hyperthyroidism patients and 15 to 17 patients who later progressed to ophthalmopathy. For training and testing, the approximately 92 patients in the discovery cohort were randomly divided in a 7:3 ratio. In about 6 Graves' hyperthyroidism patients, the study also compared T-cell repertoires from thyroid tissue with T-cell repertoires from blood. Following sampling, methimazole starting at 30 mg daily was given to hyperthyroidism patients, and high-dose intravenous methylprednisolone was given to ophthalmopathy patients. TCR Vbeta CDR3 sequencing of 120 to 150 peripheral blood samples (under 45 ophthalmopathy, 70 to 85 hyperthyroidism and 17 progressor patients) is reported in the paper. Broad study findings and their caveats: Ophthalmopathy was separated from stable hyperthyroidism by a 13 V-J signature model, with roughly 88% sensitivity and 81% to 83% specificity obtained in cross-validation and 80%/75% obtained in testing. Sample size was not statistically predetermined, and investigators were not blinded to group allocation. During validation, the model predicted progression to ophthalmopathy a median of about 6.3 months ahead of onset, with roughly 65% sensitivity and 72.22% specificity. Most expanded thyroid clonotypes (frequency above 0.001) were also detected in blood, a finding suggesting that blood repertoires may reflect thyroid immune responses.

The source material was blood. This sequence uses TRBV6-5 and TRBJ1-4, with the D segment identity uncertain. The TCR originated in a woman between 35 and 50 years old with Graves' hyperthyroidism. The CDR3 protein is CASSDGPAHNEKLFF. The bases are TGTGCCAGCAGCGACGGTCCGGCCCATAATGAAAAACTGTTTTTT.